Sequencing of this T cell receptor beta chain was carried out in a study of blood T cells in healthy people across ages. Study overall: Template-switching capture recovered about one barcoded beta molecule per two T cells.

CDR1 and CDR2 from the germline V gene are SGDLS and YYNGEE. This CDR3 has 15 residues. Primed by a sample-barcoded 5' primer and a J-beta primer mix, a second PCR proceeded for roughly 7 to 12 cycles. TCRdb processed the 5' RACE reads anew with MiXCR; each CDR3 protein has one entry. The sample records some 1.1 million distinct CDR3 sequences, less than 45% being singletons. Total RNA, at least 5 micrograms per sample, was extracted from PBMCs. Study observations and caveats: Greater diversity and more naive CD4+ cells were seen in long-lived donors than in aged donors. Investigators viewed diversity estimates from one million T cells as underestimates, the study reported.

This clonotype occurred a few times. Its antigen remains unknown. A read error may produce the germline difference seen at one junction end. The chain joins TRBV9 to TRBJ2-3, with D unclear. Sequencing was performed on blood. This TCR was recovered from a man younger than 35 in good health. CDR3 DNA sequence: TGTGCCGGCAGCGTAGGAGTCCGGGGCACAGATACGCAGTATTTT. This gives the protein CAGSVGVRGTDTQYF. Drawing the rest from reference TRBV9 and TRBJ2-3, the complete variable domain is DSGVTQTPKHLITATGQRVTLRCSPRSGDLSVYWYQQSLDQGLQFLIQYYNGEERAKGNILERFSAQQFPDLHSELNLSSLELGDSALYFCAGSVGVRGTDTQYFGPGTRLTVL.